Below, 18 T cell receptor beta chains from the same sample are listed, as sequenced in a study of shared clonotypes between healthy human individuals. The repertoire was sequenced with immunoSEQ multiplex PCR; TCRdb's copy has only in-frame clones and lacks some. The sample shows roughly 1,600,000 clones, approximately 98.5% of them seen only once. The sample consisted of naive CD4+ T cells sorted from blood. Subset specified: CD45RA+ positively selected. The source of these receptors is a man aged 25 to 40 in good health.

Concerning this clone: Other DNA sequences in the sample encode the same CDR3. The rearrangement links TRBV5-1 to TRBJ2-7; D might be TRBD2 (6 bases). The ends were cut back, 0 bases at V and 0 bases at J, with 10 bases in the middle. This CDR3 region has 15 residues. Germline CDR1 reads SGHRS; CDR2 reads YFSETQ. In DNA form, the CDR3 reads TGCGCCAGCAGCTTGGTCACCGGGAGCTCCTACGAGCAGTACTTC. Its protein is CASSLVTGSSYEQYF.

This chain uses TRBV18 with TRBJ2-7, with 11 bases matching TRBD2. Trimming at V came to 3 bases and at J to 2 bases, leaving 9 bases not matched to a gene. The germline V gene encodes CDR1 KGHSH and CDR2 LQKENI. This CDR3 spans 17 amino acids. The DNA for the CDR3 is TGTGCCAGCTCACCTAACCGTCTAGCGGGAGGCACCTACGAGCAGTACTTC. This sequence encodes CASSPNRLAGGTYEQYF.

The chain links TRBV5-1 to TRBJ2-2; D gene uncertain. Germline CDR1 is SGHRS and CDR2 is YFSETQ. The CDR3 spans 16 residues. Trimming stripped 2 bases from V and 1 base from J, with 12 bases between. CDR3 bases: TGCGCCAGCAGCTTACAAGCATCTGGGAACACCGGGGAGCTGTTTTTT. Protein: CASSLQASGNTGELFF. Combining the CDR3 with reference TRBV5-1 and TRBJ2-2 gives the whole variable domain KAGVTQTPRYLIKTRGQQVTLSCSPISGHRSVSWYQQTPGQGLQFLFEYFSETQRNKGNFPGRFSGRQFSNSRSEMNVSTLELGDSALYLCASSLQASGNTGELFFGEGSRLTVL.

Concerning this clone itself: The same CDR3 also results from other DNA sequences found in this sample. The genes are TRBV5-1 and TRBJ2-2; possible D gene TRBD2, 6 bases. V was shortened by 0 bases and J by 6 bases, with 9 bases between the two germline ends. This CDR3 has 14 residues. CDR1 is SGHRS, CDR2 YFSETQ, per germline. In DNA form, the CDR3 reads TGCGCCAGCAGCTTGGGACTAGGGGCCGGGGAGCTGTTTTTT. This codes for CASSLGLGAGELFF. The full variable domain, its missing parts supplied by reference TRBV5-1 and TRBJ2-2, is KAGVTQTPRYLIKTRGQQVTLSCSPISGHRSVSWYQQTPGQGLQFLFEYFSETQRNKGNFPGRFSGRQFSNSRSEMNVSTLELGDSALYLCASSLGLGAGELFFGEGSRLTVL.

The chain combines TRBV10-2 with TRBJ1-1; D is possibly TRBD1 (6 bases). Germline assignment: CDR1 WSHSY and CDR2 SAAADI. V lost 2 bases to trimming and J lost 4 bases, with 11 bases between them. This CDR3 spans 14 amino acids. For the CDR3, the DNA is TGCGCCAGCAGTGAGGGGGGGGCAGGCACTGAAGCTTTCTTT. This gives the protein CASSEGGAGTEAFF.

The chain carries TRBV30 and TRBJ1-1; no clear D. The germline gives CDR1 GTSNPN, CDR2 SVGIG (reference sequence). CDR3 length: 13 residues. V lost 4 bases, J lost 8 bases, and 17 bases lay in between. CDR3 sequence (DNA): TGTGCCTGGACCACTGATAGGGCGAGCGAAGCTTTCTTT. Residues: CAWTTDRASEAFF.

The rearrangement uses TRBV28 and TRBJ2-7, with TRBD2 matching over 10 bases. This CDR3 is built from 16 residues. The germline V gene has CDR1 MDHEN and CDR2 SYDVKM. Unmatched junction bases numbered 9, after V lost 4 bases and J lost 3 bases. CDR3: CASSSAYGLADYEQYF. CDR3 DNA: TGTGCCAGCAGTTCAGCATACGGACTAGCGGACTACGAGCAGTACTTC.

Worth noting for this clone: Germline is not matched at one junction end, which may reflect a read error. In DNA form, the CDR3 reads TGTGCCACCAGCAGAGAGGGGACTAGCGGGAGCAGGAACTTC. This translates into CATSREGTSGSRNF. The rearrangement joins TRBV15 to TRBJ2-5, with TRBD2 matching over 14 bases. This CDR3 is 14 amino acids long. Germline lookup yields CDR1 LNHNV and CDR2 YYDKDF (reference sequence).

The CDR3 coding sequence is TGTGCCAGCAGTCCTCTTCCCGGGAGCGGTGGGGTGACCCAGTACTTC. Its translation: CASSPLPGSGGVTQYF. The chain combines TRBV5-4 with TRBJ2-5, with D tentatively TRBD2 (6 bases). Per the germline V gene, CDR1 is SGHNT and CDR2 is YYREEE (reference sequence). The CDR3 is made up of 16 amino acids. The V gene lost 5 bases and the J gene lost 7 bases, with 24 bases spanning the gap.

This chain connects TRBV5-4 to TRBJ2-2; 7 bases are shared with TRBD2. This CDR3 spans 16 amino acids. The junction had 18 bases not matched to a gene; V was cut back by 3 bases and J by 13 bases. Germline loops: CDR1 SGHNT, CDR2 YYREEE (reference sequence). CDR3 sequence reads: CASSSSARAGLDRLFF. CDR3 coding DNA: TGTGCCAGCAGCTCATCGGCGAGAGCTGGACTAGACCGGCTGTTTTTT.

The chain employs TRBV7-6 and TRBJ2-2; D gene ambiguous. CDR3 size: 16 residues. The V end lost 4 bases, the J end lost 6 bases, and 18 bases lay between the germline ends. CDR1 SGHVS and CDR2 FNYEAQ come from the germline V gene. CDR3 loop: CASSSDSLRGPGELFF. The CDR3 DNA sequence: TGTGCCAGCAGCTCCGACTCCTTAAGAGGCCCCGGGGAGCTGTTTTTT.

The J gene is TRBJ2-1, the V gene TRBV5-6; D gene uncertain. The CDR3 has 15 amino acids. Germline assignment: CDR1 SGHDT and CDR2 YYEEEE. With 4 bases removed from V and 4 bases from J, the gap between germline ends came to 15 bases. The DNA of the CDR3 is TGTGCCAGCAGCCTTCGGGCAGGATCGTACAATGAGCAGTTCTTC. Protein product: CASSLRAGSYNEQFF.

The sample holds one count of this clone. V and J are TRBV5-1 and TRBJ1-1; D is perhaps TRBD1 (6 bases). The V end lost 9 bases, the J end lost 4 bases, and 22 bases lay between the germline ends. The CDR3 spans 15 residues. The germline gives CDR1 SGHRS, CDR2 YFSETQ. The chain's CDR3 is CATHRDWGLGTEAFF. CDR3 sequence (DNA): TGCGCCACCCACCGTGATTGGGGGCTGGGCACTGAAGCTTTCTTT.

This chain uses TRBV4-1 with TRBJ2-3, with D perhaps given as TRBD1 or TRBD2 (5 bases each). V lost 2 bases, J lost 4 bases, and 16 bases lay in between. Germline V CDR1 and CDR2: MGHRA, YSYEKL. The CDR3 spans 16 residues. The CDR3 nucleotides read TGCGCCAGCAGCCAAAGTCCCGGGACCTTAGCAGATACGCAGTATTTT. Its translation: CASSQSPGTLADTQYF.

The chain uses TRBV7-6 and TRBJ1-5; D remains unclear. The CDR3 extends over 16 amino acids. Germline V gives CDR1 SGHVS, CDR2 FNYEAQ. The V gene lost 3 bases and the J gene lost 6 bases, with 18 bases spanning the gap. The CDR3: CASSFGQRAGGQPQHF. The CDR3 coding sequence is TGTGCCAGCAGCTTTGGGCAGCGGGCAGGAGGTCAGCCCCAGCATTTT.

The chain recombines TRBV5-1 with TRBJ1-5; 7 nucleotides align to TRBD1. The trim removed 4 bases at V and 6 bases at J, leaving 13 bases unmatched. From germline, CDR1 is SGHRS and CDR2 YFSETQ. The CDR3 totals 16 residues. The CDR3 DNA reads as TGCGCCAGCAGCGAAGGCCCCTCAGGGGGGGCTCAGCCCCAGCATTTT. Encoded protein: CASSEGPSGGAQPQHF.

About this clone itself: The same CDR3 is also encoded by other DNA sequences in this sample. The V gene is TRBV28, the J gene TRBJ1-5; D is perhaps TRBD1 (5 bases). With 3 bases removed from V and 5 bases from J, the gap between germline ends came to 8 bases. CDR1 and CDR2 (germline): MDHEN, SYDVKM. This CDR3 region has 13 residues. CDR3 in DNA: TGTGCCAGCAGTTTCGGCAGGGATCAGCCCCAGCATTTT. It encodes CASSFGRDQPQHF.

The gene calls are TRBV11-3 and TRBJ2-3; TRBD2 matches 7 bases. Germline trimming cut 8 bases from V and 4 bases from J; bases unmatched to any gene: 9. Germline assignment: CDR1 SGHNT and CDR2 YENEEA. This CDR3 contains 14 residues. CDR3 protein: CASGMGGSADTQYF. The CDR3, as DNA: TGTGCCAGCGGGATGGGCGGGAGCGCAGATACGCAGTATTTT.